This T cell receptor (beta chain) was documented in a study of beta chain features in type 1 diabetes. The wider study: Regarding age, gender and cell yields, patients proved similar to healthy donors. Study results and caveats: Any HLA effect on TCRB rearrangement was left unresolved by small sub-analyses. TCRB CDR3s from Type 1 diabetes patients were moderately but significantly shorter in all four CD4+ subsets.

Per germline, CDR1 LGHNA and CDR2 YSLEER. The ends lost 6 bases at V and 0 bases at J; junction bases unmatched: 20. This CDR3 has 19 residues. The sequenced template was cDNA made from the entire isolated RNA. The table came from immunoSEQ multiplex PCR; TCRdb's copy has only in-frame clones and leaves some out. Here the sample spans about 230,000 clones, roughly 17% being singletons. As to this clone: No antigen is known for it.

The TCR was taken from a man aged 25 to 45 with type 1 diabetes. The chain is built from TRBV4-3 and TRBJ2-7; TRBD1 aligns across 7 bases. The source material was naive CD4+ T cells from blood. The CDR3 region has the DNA TGCGCCAGCAGTCTTAAAGTATTAATGCCGGCAGGGGGCTCCTACGAGCAGTACTTC. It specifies CASSLKVLMPAGGSYEQYF.